The entry below gives a single T cell receptor beta chain sequence along with its context. Its antigen is unidentified. These data are taken from a study of shared clonotypes between healthy human individuals. V lost 5 bases to trimming and J lost 6 bases; unmatched junction nucleotides: 8. Germline V CDR1 and CDR2: SGHTA, FQGNSA. The CDR3 length is 17 residues. General observations from the study: Across a handful of donors, naive CD4 shared 5% to 5.5%, naive CD8 around 3.5%, memory CD4 2% to 2.5%, memory CD8 0.4%.

Together with CD45RO+ cells, CCR7-negative CD45RA+ TemRA cells were included in CD8 memory. Generated by immunoSEQ multiplex PCR, the TCRdb table keeps only in-frame clones and is missing some. Of 600,000 to 750,000 clones listed, roughly 87% are singletons. The genes are TRBV7-2 and TRBJ2-1, with 15 bases that match TRBD2. Sequences were obtained from memory CD8+ T cells from PBMCs. The subset is: CD45RO+ cells pooled with CCR7-negative TemRA cells. This clonotype originated in a man aged 18 to 35 in good health. Some clones in this sample may be carry-over from other donors' samples. CDR3 sequence (DNA): TGTGCCAGCAGCCCGCTCCCGGGACTAGCGGGGGGCAATGAGCAGTTCTTC. Amino acid sequence: CASSPLPGLAGGNEQFF. The complete variable domain, with remaining parts taken from reference TRBV7-2 and TRBJ2-1, reads GAGVSQSPSNKVTEKGKDVELRCDPISGHTALYWYRQSLGQGLEFLIYFQGNSAPDKSGLPSDRFSAERTGGSVSTLTIQRTQQEDSAVYLCASSPLPGLAGGNEQFFGPGTRLTVL.